The 17 T cell receptor beta chains below come from one sample, sequenced in a study of shared clonotypes between healthy human individuals. Using immunoSEQ multiplex PCR, the repertoire was profiled, and TCRdb retains in-frame clones only, with some absent. Among 450,000 to 500,000 clones listed, over 70% were seen once. Sequenced material: PBMCs. These receptors all stem from a woman between 40 and 50 years old in good health. Some clones in this sample may be carry-over from other donors' samples.

The chain combines TRBV7-2 with TRBJ1-5, with D tentatively TRBD1 (5 bases). Between the trimmed V and J ends, which lost 1 base and 5 bases, there was a span of 9 bases. The CDR3 is made up of 14 amino acids. The germline V gene encodes CDR1 SGHTA and CDR2 FQGNSA. Here the CDR3 reads CASSLGGGDQPQHF. The DNA of the CDR3 is TGTGCCAGCAGCTTAGGGGGAGGGGATCAGCCCCAGCATTTT. Looking up the rest from reference TRBV7-2 and TRBJ1-5 gives the full variable domain: GAGVSQSPSNKVTEKGKDVELRCDPISGHTALYWYRQSLGQGLEFLIYFQGNSAPDKSGLPSDRFSAERTGGSVSTLTIQRTQQEDSAVYLCASSLGGGDQPQHFGDGTRLSIL.

This chain joins TRBV5-5 and TRBJ2-7; D is perhaps TRBD1 or TRBD2 (5 bases each). This CDR3 spans 12 amino acids. Germline lookup yields CDR1 SGHKS and CDR2 YYEKEE (reference sequence). With 4 bases removed from V and 9 bases from J, the gap between germline ends came to 14 bases. This CDR3 is CASSPGTGGQYF. CDR3 DNA sequence: TGTGCCAGCAGCCCAGGGACGGGCGGGCAGTACTTC.

V usage is TRBV7-2 and J usage is TRBJ2-5, with 7 bases aligning to TRBD2. Germline CDR1 reads SGHTA; CDR2 reads FQGNSA. V was pared by 6 bases and J by 0 bases, with 13 bases of the junction left unmatched. This CDR3 is 17 amino acids long. CDR3 sequence: CASRLGRGWGNQETQYF. CDR3 in DNA: TGTGCCAGCAGGCTTGGGAGGGGTTGGGGAAACCAAGAGACCCAGTACTTC.

Note on this clone: A read error likely explains this, since a far larger clone differs by one base. The genes are TRBV11-2 and TRBJ1-2; 7 bases agree with TRBD1. From germline, CDR1 is SGHAT and CDR2 FQNNGV. The CDR3 totals 12 residues. This CDR3 is CACSPPGGGYTF. Here the CDR3 DNA reads TGTGCCTGCAGCCCCCCAGGGGGAGGCTACACCTTC.

The J gene is TRBJ2-4, the V gene TRBV28; D not certain. Germline V gives CDR1 MDHEN, CDR2 SYDVKM. Trimming took 4 bases from V and 0 from J, leaving 13 bases between them. CDR3 length: 16 residues. CDR3 in amino acids: CASSSQDTIAKNIQYF. DNA of the CDR3: TGTGCCAGCAGTTCTCAAGACACAATAGCCAAAAACATTCAGTACTTC.

This clone was observed a single time. This sequence joins TRBV4-2 and TRBJ2-7, with 8 bases fitting TRBD2. Germline CDR1 and CDR2: LGHNA and YNFKEQ. Trimming removed 6 bases from V and 2 bases from J; junction bases left unmatched: 9. This CDR3 is built from 15 residues. This CDR3 is CASSFPGLGPYEQYF. CDR3 DNA: TGTGCCAGCAGTTTTCCGGGACTAGGACCCTACGAGCAGTACTTC.

This clone was detected only once. The rearrangement links TRBV2 to TRBJ2-2; D is perhaps TRBD1 or TRBD2 (5 bases each). Trimming stripped 10 bases from V and 1 base from J, with 16 bases between. The length of the CDR3 is 15 residues. Germline loops: CDR1 SNHLY, CDR2 FYNNEI. CDR3 region: CAIGTRGGNTGELFF. The CDR3 DNA sequence: TGTGCCATCGGAACCCGGGGCGGGAACACCGGGGAGCTGTTTTTT. The variable domain in full, completed from reference TRBV2 and TRBJ2-2, reads EPEVTQTPSHQVTQMGQEVILRCVPISNHLYFYWYRQILGQKVEFLVSFYNNEISEKSEIFDDQFSVERPDGSNFTLKIRSTKLEDSAMYFCAIGTRGGNTGELFFGEGSRLTVL.

To note about this clone: This likely reflects a read error, since a far larger clone is one base away. The V and J genes are TRBV7-8 and TRBJ1-1, with D unclear. Looked up from germline, CDR1 is SGHVS and CDR2 is FQNEAQ. V was shortened by 1 base and J by 5 bases, with 8 bases between the two germline ends. This CDR3 contains 13 residues. The CDR3 loop reads CASSLEERTEAFF. CDR3 in DNA: TGTGCCAGCAGCTTAGAGGAGAGGACTGAAGCTTTCTTT.

The gene calls are TRBV5-4 and TRBJ2-5; 12 bases agree with TRBD2. Germline V gene data show CDR1 as SGHNT and CDR2 as YYREEE (reference sequence). The length of the CDR3 is 16 residues. V lost 3 bases, J lost 2 bases, and 5 bases stayed unmatched. CDR3 DNA: TGTGCCAGCAGCTCCTCTAGCGGGAGGGGGCAAGAGACCCAGTACTTC. Its protein product is CASSSSSGRGQETQYF.

The chain recombines TRBV5-4 with TRBJ2-7; 7 nucleotides match TRBD1. The germline V gene encodes CDR1 SGHNT and CDR2 YYREEE (reference sequence). This CDR3 is built from 15 residues. The trim removed 4 bases at V and 2 bases at J, leaving 9 bases unmatched. The CDR3 reads CASSPGTDPTYEQYF. The CDR3 DNA reads TGTGCCAGCAGCCCGGGGACAGACCCTACCTACGAGCAGTACTTC.

The rearrangement uses TRBV7-2 and TRBJ2-2, with 11 bases fitting TRBD2. Per the germline V gene, CDR1 is SGHTA and CDR2 is FQGNSA. V lost 1 base to trimming and J lost 1 base; unmatched junction nucleotides: 8. The CDR3 is made up of 19 amino acids. The CDR3 coding sequence is TGTGCCAGCAGCTTAGTACGACTAGCGGGACCTAGGAACACCGGGGAGCTGTTTTTT. It translates to CASSLVRLAGPRNTGELFF.

The chain links TRBV30 to TRBJ2-2; the match to TRBD1 covers 10 bases. V shed 5 bases, J shed 2 bases, and the junction held 2 bases outside the gene matches. The CDR3 runs to 14 residues. Germline-derived CDR1 and CDR2 are GTSNPN and SVGIG (reference sequence). Here the CDR3 DNA reads TGTGCCTGGGACAGGGGGCTCAACACCGGGGAGCTGTTTTTT. Translated: CAWDRGLNTGELFF.

The V and J genes are TRBV4-2 and TRBJ2-3; TRBD2 aligns across 13 bases. Germline loops: CDR1 LGHNA, CDR2 YNFKEQ. V gave up 0 bases and J gave up 3 bases; unmatched junction bases: 3. The CDR3 runs 17 residues. This CDR3 is CASSQDGTSGITDTQYF. DNA for the CDR3: TGTGCCAGCAGCCAAGACGGGACTAGCGGGATAACAGATACGCAGTATTTT.

J is TRBJ2-5 and V is TRBV10-3; TRBD1 agrees at 10 bases. After removal of 6 bases from V and 4 bases from J, the junction contained 8 bases not matched to a gene. The CDR3 consists of 15 residues. CDR1 is ENHRY and CDR2 is SYGVKD in the germline V gene. The CDR3 DNA is TGTGCCATCAGATCCGGGACAGGGGACCGAGAGACCCAGTACTTC. It codes for CAIRSGTGDRETQYF.

About this clone: A far larger clone is only one base removed, so a read error is likely. J is TRBJ2-1 and V is TRBV4-1, with 10 positions matching TRBD2. Germline V gene data show CDR1 as MGHRA and CDR2 as YSYEKL. V shed 3 bases, J shed 9 bases, and the junction held 8 bases outside the gene matches. This CDR3 is 15 amino acids long. The CDR3 protein is CASSQPLAGACEQFF. The DNA for the CDR3 is TGCGCCAGCAGCCAGCCCCTAGCGGGAGCCTGTGAGCAGTTCTTC.

At least ten counts were recorded for this clone. The gene calls are TRBV5-6 and TRBJ2-5; D might be TRBD2 (7 bases). Per germline, CDR1 SGHDT and CDR2 YYEEEE. This CDR3 has 16 amino acids. The germline V and J ends were trimmed by 0 bases and 1 base, with 13 bases remaining between them. In DNA, the CDR3 is TGTGCCAGCAGCTTGGGGGGGGGCCCTACCCAAGAGACCCAGTACTTC. Its translation is CASSLGGGPTQETQYF.

CDR3 sequence reads: CASTSGTGRYEQYF. In DNA, the CDR3 is TGTGCCAGCACCTCAGGGACAGGGCGGTACGAGCAGTACTTC. The chain joins TRBV11-2 to TRBJ2-7; TRBD1 matches at 9 bases. V shed 7 bases and J 4 bases; nucleotides not matched to a gene: 8. The CDR3 loop spans 14 amino acids. Looked up from germline, CDR1 is SGHAT and CDR2 is FQNNGV.